This T cell receptor beta chain was obtained from a study of blood T cell repertoires in COVID-19. Study at large: T cells, B-cell-depleted T cells, or PBMCs provided the cDNA or gDNA that served as material.

The germline gives CDR1 SQVTM, CDR2 ANQGSEA. The CDR3 covers 13 residues. Trimming left V 8 bases short and J 4 bases short, with 16 bases between. TCRdb's copy holds only in-frame clones and misses some; the assay was immunoSEQ multiplex PCR. This table holds about 400,000 clones, about 87% found once. The rearrangement links TRBV29-1 to TRBJ2-3; the D gene is possibly TRBD2 (7 bases). The sample was peripheral blood. This TCR was recovered from a human donor in a cohort sampled during active COVID-19. Written as DNA, the CDR3 is TGCAGCTACCTTGGCGGGGGCTCAGATACGCAGTATTTT. Residues: CSYLGGGSDTQYF.